The T cell receptor beta chain under discussion was sequenced for a study of blood T cell repertoires in COVID-19. Whole-study context: PBMCs, B-cell-depleted T cells, or T cells provided the cDNA or gDNA that made up the material.

Germline CDR1 reads SGHDN; CDR2 reads FVKESK. Between the trimmed V and J ends, which lost 4 bases and 0 bases, there was a span of 6 bases. This CDR3 is built from 14 residues. Per the authors' pipeline: Reference gene primer amplification gave estimated nucleated cell counts. Using immunoSEQ multiplex PCR, the repertoire was profiled, and TCRdb retains in-frame clones only, with some absent. For V, J and clone size, that table is used; D and trimming come from the DNA. The profile shows roughly 180,000 clones, 76% of them singletons. The clonotype was recovered from a woman aged 50 to 60 with active or convalescent COVID-19. The sequenced material came from peripheral blood. The chain uses TRBV14 and TRBJ1-4; maybe TRBD1 (5 bases). CDR3: CASSRTSTNEKLFF. The CDR3 nucleotides are TGTGCCAGCAGCCGGACATCAACTAATGAAAAACTGTTTTTT.